This TCR beta chain originates from a study of blood T cell repertoires in COVID-19. Looking at the study overall: Sites across the United States, Italy and Spain contributed samples from acute and convalescent COVID-19. PBMCs, B-cell-depleted T cells, or T cells were the source of the cDNA or gDNA that made up the material.

Study processing details: Nucleated cell number was recorded as an estimate derived from reference gene primer amplification. Sequenced by immunoSEQ multiplex PCR; TCRdb stores in-frame clones only, minus some. V and J calls plus clone size are reproduced from that table; the DNA served to infer D and trimming. Among 87,000 or so clones listed, more than 75% were seen once. The junction had 4 bases not matched to a gene; V was cut back by 0 bases and J by 7 bases. Germline lookup yields CDR1 MNHEY and CDR2 SVGEGT. This CDR3 region has 15 residues. Sequenced material: peripheral blood. This receptor was obtained from a man aged 40-49 years with acute or convalescent COVID-19. This chain connects TRBV6-2 or TRBV6-3 to TRBJ2-2; 8 nucleotides agree with TRBD1. CDR3 in DNA: TGTGCCAGCAGTTACTCGGTACAGGGGGACGGGGAGCTGTTTTTT. Encoded protein: CASSYSVQGDGELFF.